This TCR beta chain was identified in a study of T cells in narcolepsy. Background on the study: Patients with NT1 or NT2 and healthy control donors were enrolled. Notes on the study in general: No autoreactive T cell clone sequences appeared in some memory CD4+ repertoires. Autoreactive clonotypes reportedly recurred in blood of same and different patients, not controls. Autoreactive HCRT-specific and TRIB2-specific clonotypes were marked in same-patient CSF-versus-blood CD4+ comparisons.

A note on this clone: Its target is unknown.

The germline V and J ends were trimmed by 5 bases and 6 bases, with 17 bases remaining between them. The CDR3 is made up of 14 amino acids. CDR1 is SGHTA and CDR2 is FQGNSA in the germline V gene. The protocol was immunoSEQ multiplex PCR, while the TCRdb copy is restricted to in-frame clones and leaves out a portion. This sample has 20,000 to 30,000 clones; 81% occur once, and the top ten carry about 1%. The sequenced material came from memory (CD45RA-) CD4+ T cells from blood. The receptor comes from a human donor in good health. The chain links TRBV7-2 to TRBJ2-7, with a weak D call TRBD1 (6 bases). CDR3 in DNA: TGTGCCAGCAGCCCACGGACAGCCGGAGGCGAGCAGTACTTC. Translated, it gives CASSPRTAGGEQYF.